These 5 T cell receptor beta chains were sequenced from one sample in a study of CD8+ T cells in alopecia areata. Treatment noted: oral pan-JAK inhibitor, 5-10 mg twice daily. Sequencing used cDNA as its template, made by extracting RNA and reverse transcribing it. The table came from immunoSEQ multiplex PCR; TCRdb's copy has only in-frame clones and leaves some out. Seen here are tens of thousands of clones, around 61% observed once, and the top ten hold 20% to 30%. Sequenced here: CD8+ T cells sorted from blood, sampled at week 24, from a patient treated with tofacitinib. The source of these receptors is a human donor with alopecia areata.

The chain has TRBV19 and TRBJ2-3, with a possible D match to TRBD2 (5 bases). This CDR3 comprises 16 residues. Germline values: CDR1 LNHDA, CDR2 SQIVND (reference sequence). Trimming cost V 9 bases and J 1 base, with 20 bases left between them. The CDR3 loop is CASTMDVAAGTDTQYF. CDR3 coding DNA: TGTGCCAGCACTATGGACGTGGCAGCGGGCACAGATACGCAGTATTTT.

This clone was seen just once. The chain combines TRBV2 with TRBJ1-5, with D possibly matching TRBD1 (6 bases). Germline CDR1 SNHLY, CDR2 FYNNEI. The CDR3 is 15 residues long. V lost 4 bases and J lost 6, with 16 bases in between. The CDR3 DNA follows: TGTGCCAGCAGTGTACTCCTTCAGGGGAGTCAGCCCCAGCATTTT. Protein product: CASSVLLQGSQPQHF.

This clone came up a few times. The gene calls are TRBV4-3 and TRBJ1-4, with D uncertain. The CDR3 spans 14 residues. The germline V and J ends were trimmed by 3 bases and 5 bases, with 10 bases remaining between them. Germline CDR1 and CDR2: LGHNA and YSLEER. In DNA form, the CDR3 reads TGCGCCAGCAGCCAGAGTACGGGAAATGAAAAACTGTTTTTT. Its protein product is CASSQSTGNEKLFF.

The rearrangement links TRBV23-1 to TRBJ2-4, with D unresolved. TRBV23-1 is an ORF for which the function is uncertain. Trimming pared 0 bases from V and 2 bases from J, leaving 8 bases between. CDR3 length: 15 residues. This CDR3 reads CASSQSRPSKNIQYF. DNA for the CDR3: TGCGCCAGCAGTCAATCTAGACCGTCCAAAAACATTCAGTACTTC.

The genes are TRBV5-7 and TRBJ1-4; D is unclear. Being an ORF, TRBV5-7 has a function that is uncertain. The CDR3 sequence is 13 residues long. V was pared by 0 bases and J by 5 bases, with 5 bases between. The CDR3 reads CASSLGPNEKLFF. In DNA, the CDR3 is TGTGCCAGCAGCTTGGGACCCAATGAAAAACTGTTTTTT.